The entry that follows covers one TCR beta chain sequence. The study recruited people aged 18 to 89 years across approximately 23 US areas. Participants classified as exposed had met a COVID-19 case within 2 weeks before study entry. Original methodology: Estimation of nucleated cell counts was performed using reference gene primer amplification. Assay: immunoSEQ multiplex PCR; the TCRdb copy retains only in-frame clones and omits some. V and J calls and clone size are copied from that table; D and trimming were computed from the DNA. Of about 160,000 clones detected, around 90% appear once; the ten largest clones hold 4%. This entry is derived from a study of blood T cell repertoires in COVID-19. Study background: PBMCs, B-cell-depleted T cells, or T cells provided the cDNA or gDNA that made up the material.

The CDR3 is 13 amino acids. The junction had 8 bases not matched to a gene; V was cut back by 7 bases and J by 7 bases. CDR1 is MNHEY and CDR2 is SMNVEV in the germline V gene (reference sequence). This receptor was taken from a woman aged 40 to 50 who had been exposed to COVID-19. The chain employs TRBV27 and TRBJ1-1; 8 bases line up with TRBD1. Sequenced: PBMCs or T cells enriched from blood (not recorded which). Here the CDR3 DNA reads TGTGCCAGCAAGCAGGGGGCGGATGGTGAAGCTTTCTTT. Amino acids: CASKQGADGEAFF.